These T cell receptor beta chains were read from a single sample in a study of blood T cell repertoires in COVID-19. Here immunoSEQ multiplex PCR was the method, and the copy in TCRdb shows in-frame clones only, minus some. The sample lists about 160,000 clones; around 87% were seen once. The sample comprised peripheral blood. The receptors shown here come from a man in his 60s with COVID-19, enrolled during active disease. Each CDR3 is given with its conserved first and last residue. A D gene is named only where the DNA matches it firmly. The size of a clone is reported for some rows only, either as once, few or many, or as a class for expanded clones.

CDR3 length: 13
D gene: -
V gene: TRBV18
J gene: TRBJ1-5
clone size: -
CDR3 DNA: TGTGCCAGCTCAAACAGTAGCAATCAGCCCCAGCATTTT
CDR3 protein: CASSNSSNQPQHF

CDR3 length: 15
D gene: -
V gene: TRBV7-7
J gene: TRBJ1-4
clone size: once
CDR3 DNA: TGTGCTAGCAGCTTAGATAGTGGAACTAATGAAAAACTGTTTTTT
CDR3 protein: CASSLDSGTNEKLFF

CDR3 length: 16
D gene: -
V gene: TRBV4-3
J gene: TRBJ1-3
clone size: -
CDR3 DNA: TGCGCCAGCAGCCCAGCTGGGGGGGGCGAATTAGACACCATATATTTT
CDR3 protein: CASSPAGGGELDTIYF

CDR3 length: 16
D gene: TRBD2
V gene: TRBV19
J gene: TRBJ2-3
clone size: -
CDR3 DNA: TGTGCCAGTAGTGCCCGGGGGGGTGGTGGGAGAGATACGCAGTATTTT
CDR3 protein: CASSARGGGGRDTQYF

CDR3 length: 14
D gene: -
V gene: TRBV18
J gene: TRBJ1-2
clone size: -
CDR3 DNA: TGTGCCAGCTCACCGGGGGGTGGATTTTATGGCTACACCTTC
CDR3 protein: CASSPGGGFYGYTF

CDR3 length: 14
D gene: -
V gene: TRBV2
J gene: TRBJ2-7
clone size: -
CDR3 DNA: TGTGCCAGCAGACCTACAGGGTTTTCCTACGAGCAGTACTTC
CDR3 protein: CASRPTGFSYEQYF

CDR3 length: 13
D gene: -
V gene: TRBV7-8
J gene: TRBJ1-1
clone size: few
CDR3 DNA: TGTGCCAGCACCCCCCGGGGGGGGACTGAAGCTTTCTTT
CDR3 protein: CASTPRGGTEAFF

CDR3 length: 16
D gene: TRBD1
V gene: TRBV2
J gene: TRBJ2-1
clone size: -
CDR3 DNA: TGTGCCAGCAGTTTAAGACAGGGGTCGTCCTACAATGAGCAGTTCTTC
CDR3 protein: CASSLRQGSSYNEQFF

CDR3 length: 18
D gene: TRBD1
V gene: TRBV7-9
J gene: TRBJ1-1
clone size: -
CDR3 DNA: TGTGCCAGCAGCCGACATCTCGCAGGGGGTTCGGGGAACACTGAAGCTTTCTTT
CDR3 protein: CASSRHLAGGSGNTEAFF

CDR3 length: 15
D gene: TRBD2
V gene: TRBV3-1/TRBV3-2
J gene: TRBJ2-1
clone size: -
CDR3 DNA: TGTGCCAGCAGCCAACTAGCGGGGGGGCGAAATGAGCAGTTCTTC
CDR3 protein: CASSQLAGGRNEQFF

CDR3 length: 15
D gene: -
V gene: TRBV4-1
J gene: TRBJ1-2
clone size: -
CDR3 DNA: TGCGCCAGCAGCCCAAATCAGGGGAAAGTCTATGGCTACACCTTC
CDR3 protein: CASSPNQGKVYGYTF

CDR3 length: 14
D gene: -
V gene: TRBV18
J gene: TRBJ1-5
clone size: -
CDR3 DNA: TGTGCCAGCTCACCCGACCTTAGCGGTCAGCCCCAGCATTTT
CDR3 protein: CASSPDLSGQPQHF

CDR3 length: 15
D gene: -
V gene: TRBV27
J gene: TRBJ2-2
clone size: once
CDR3 DNA: TGTGCCAGCAGCGACACAAGTCTGAACACCGGGGAGCTGTTTTTT
CDR3 protein: CASSDTSLNTGELFF

CDR3 length: 15
D gene: -
V gene: TRBV7-9
J gene: TRBJ1-1
clone size: -
CDR3 DNA: TGTGCCAGCAGCCTTCGGACCCAGACAGACACTGAAGCTTTCTTT
CDR3 protein: CASSLRTQTDTEAFF

CDR3 length: 13
D gene: TRBD1
V gene: TRBV3-1/TRBV3-2
J gene: TRBJ1-5
clone size: -
CDR3 DNA: TGTGCCAGCAGCCCGGGACAGGGTGTGGCCCAGCATTTT
CDR3 protein: CASSPGQGVAQHF

CDR3 length: 13
D gene: -
V gene: TRBV5-6
J gene: TRBJ1-1
clone size: few
CDR3 DNA: TGTGCCAGCAGAGTTAACGGGGTAACTGAAGCTTTCTTT
CDR3 protein: CASRVNGVTEAFF

CDR3 length: 13
D gene: -
V gene: TRBV12-3/TRBV12-4
J gene: TRBJ1-5
clone size: -
CDR3 DNA: TGTGCCAGCAGTTTCCCCGGGGATCAGCCCCAGCATTTT
CDR3 protein: CASSFPGDQPQHF

CDR3 length: 14
D gene: -
V gene: TRBV9
J gene: TRBJ2-1
clone size: few
CDR3 DNA: TGTGCCAGCAGCCCCCTAGGGGCCTACAATGAGCAGTTCTTC
CDR3 protein: CASSPLGAYNEQFF

CDR3 length: 15
D gene: -
V gene: TRBV19
J gene: TRBJ1-2
clone size: few
CDR3 DNA: TGTGCCAGTAGTATTCTACAGGGTGGCACCTATGGCTACACCTTC
CDR3 protein: CASSILQGGTYGYTF

CDR3 length: 17
D gene: TRBD1
V gene: TRBV5-4
J gene: TRBJ1-5
clone size: -
CDR3 DNA: TGTGCCAGCAGCTTCGCGGGGCAACAGGGGTTCAATCAGCCCCAGCATTTT
CDR3 protein: CASSFAGQQGFNQPQHF

CDR3 length: 16
D gene: -
V gene: TRBV9
J gene: TRBJ2-1
clone size: -
CDR3 DNA: TGTGCCAGCAGCGTAGAACTGGGGGGAGCCTACAATGAGCAGTTCTTC
CDR3 protein: CASSVELGGAYNEQFF

CDR3 length: 16
D gene: TRBD1
V gene: TRBV19
J gene: TRBJ2-7
clone size: few
CDR3 DNA: TGTGCCAGTAGTAAGACGGGACAGGGTCGTCCCTACGAGCAGTACTTC
CDR3 protein: CASSKTGQGRPYEQYF